The clone carrying this T cell receptor beta chain was counted ten times or more. What it recognizes is unknown. The CDR3 goes on 3 residues after the read ends, and that part is filled in from the germline J gene. The length of the CDR3 is 15 residues. Looked up from germline, CDR1 is SEHNR and CDR2 is FQNEAQ (reference sequence). The J segment lost 4 bases and the V segment lost 7 bases, leaving 8 bases of the junction unmatched. Most patients and controls had Caucasian heritage. Generated by immunoSEQ multiplex PCR, the TCRdb table keeps only in-frame clones and is missing some. The data show some 33,000 clones, with none appearing a single time. The data were taken from a study of T cell clonality in common variable immunodeficiency. Findings and caveats of the study: Reportedly, TCR beta sequences from common variable immunodeficiency showed fewer deletions and N-nucleotide insertions.

The sample comprised peripheral blood mononuclear cells. This receptor was obtained from a person aged 18 to 75 in good health. The gene calls are TRBV7-9 and TRBJ2-1; 9 bases are a match to TRBD1. The CDR3 spells CASKNRDREYNEQFF. Partial CDR3 DNA: TGTGCCAGCAAGAATCGGGACAGGGAATACAATGAG.